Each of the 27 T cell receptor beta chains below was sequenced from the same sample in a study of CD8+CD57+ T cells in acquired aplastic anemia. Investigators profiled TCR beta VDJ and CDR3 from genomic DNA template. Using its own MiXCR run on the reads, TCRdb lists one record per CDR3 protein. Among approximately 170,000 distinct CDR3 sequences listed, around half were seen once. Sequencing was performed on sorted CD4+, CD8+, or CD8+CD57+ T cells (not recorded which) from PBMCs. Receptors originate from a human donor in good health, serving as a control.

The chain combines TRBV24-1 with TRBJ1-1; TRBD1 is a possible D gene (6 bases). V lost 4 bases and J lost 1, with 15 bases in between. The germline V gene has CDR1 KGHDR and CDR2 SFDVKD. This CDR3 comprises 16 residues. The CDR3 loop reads CATSDTGQLANTEAFF. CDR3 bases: TGTGCCACCAGTGACACAGGGCAGCTAGCGAACACTGAAGCTTTCTTT.

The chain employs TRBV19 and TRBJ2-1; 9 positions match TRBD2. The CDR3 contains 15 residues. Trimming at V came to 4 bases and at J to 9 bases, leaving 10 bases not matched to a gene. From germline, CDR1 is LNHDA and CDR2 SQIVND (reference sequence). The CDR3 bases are TGTGCCAGTAGTAACCCCAGCGGGAGGATTGGTGAGCAGTTCTTC. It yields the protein CASSNPSGRIGEQFF.

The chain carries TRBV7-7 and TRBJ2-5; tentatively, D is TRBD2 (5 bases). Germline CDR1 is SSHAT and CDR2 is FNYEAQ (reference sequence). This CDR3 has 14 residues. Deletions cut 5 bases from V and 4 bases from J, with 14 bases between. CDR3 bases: TGTGCCAGCAGCGCGACTGTGGCGGGAGAGACCCAGTACTTC. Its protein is CASSATVAGETQYF.

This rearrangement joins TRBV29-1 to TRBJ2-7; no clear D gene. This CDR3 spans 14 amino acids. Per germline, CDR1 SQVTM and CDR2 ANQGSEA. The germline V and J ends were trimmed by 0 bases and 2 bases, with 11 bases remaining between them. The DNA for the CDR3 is TGCAGCGTTGAAGATCGGGCTGGAACCTACGAGCAGTACTTC. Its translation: CSVEDRAGTYEQYF.

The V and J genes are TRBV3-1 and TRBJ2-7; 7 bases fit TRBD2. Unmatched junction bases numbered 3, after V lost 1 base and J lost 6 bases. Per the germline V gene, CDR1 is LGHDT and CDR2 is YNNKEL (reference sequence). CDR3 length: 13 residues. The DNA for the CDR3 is TGTGCCAGCAGCCAAGGACTAGCCGGCGAGCAGTACTTC. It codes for CASSQGLAGEQYF.

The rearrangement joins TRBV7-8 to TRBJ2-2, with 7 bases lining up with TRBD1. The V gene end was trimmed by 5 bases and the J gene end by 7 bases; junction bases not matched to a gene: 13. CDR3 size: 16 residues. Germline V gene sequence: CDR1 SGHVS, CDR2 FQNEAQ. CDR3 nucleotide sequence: TGTGCCAGCAGCGACATATCGACAGGGCTCGGCGGGGAGCTGTTTTTT. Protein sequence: CASSDISTGLGGELFF.

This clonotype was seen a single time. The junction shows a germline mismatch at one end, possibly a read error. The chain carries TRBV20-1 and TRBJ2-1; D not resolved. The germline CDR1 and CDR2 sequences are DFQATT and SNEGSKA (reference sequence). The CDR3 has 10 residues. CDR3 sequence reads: CSASSPQKTF. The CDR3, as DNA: TGCAGTGCTAGTTCCCCGCAGAAGACCTTC.

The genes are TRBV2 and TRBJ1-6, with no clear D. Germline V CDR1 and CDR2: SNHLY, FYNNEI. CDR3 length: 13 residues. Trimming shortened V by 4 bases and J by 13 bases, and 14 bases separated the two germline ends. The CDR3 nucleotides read TGTGCCAGCAGTGGGACGCCTGCCGGGCCCCTCCACTTT. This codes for CASSGTPAGPLHF. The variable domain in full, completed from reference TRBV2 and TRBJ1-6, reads EPEVTQTPSHQVTQMGQEVILRCVPISNHLYFYWYRQILGQKVEFLVSFYNNEISEKSEIFDDQFSVERPDGSNFTLKIRSTKLEDSAMYFCASSGTPAGPLHFGNGTRLTVT.

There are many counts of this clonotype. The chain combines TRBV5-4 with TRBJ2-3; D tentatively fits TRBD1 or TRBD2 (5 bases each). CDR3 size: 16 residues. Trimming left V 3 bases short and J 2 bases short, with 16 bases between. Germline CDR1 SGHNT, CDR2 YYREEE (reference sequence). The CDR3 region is CASSSKMGVPTDTQYF. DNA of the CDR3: TGTGCCAGCAGCTCGAAAATGGGGGTACCCACAGATACGCAGTATTTT. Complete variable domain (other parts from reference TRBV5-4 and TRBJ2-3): ETGVTQSPTHLIKTRGQQVTLRCSSQSGHNTVSWYQQALGQGPQFIFQYYREEENGRGNFPPRFSGLQFPNYSSELNVNALELDDSALYLCASSSKMGVPTDTQYFGPGTRLTVL.

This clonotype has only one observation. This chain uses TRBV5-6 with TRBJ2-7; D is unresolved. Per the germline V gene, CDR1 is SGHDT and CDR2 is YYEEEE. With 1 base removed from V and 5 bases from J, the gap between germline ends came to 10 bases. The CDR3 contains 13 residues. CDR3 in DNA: TGTGCCAGCAGCTTGAAGGGCCGGGACGAGCAGTACTTC. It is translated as CASSLKGRDEQYF.

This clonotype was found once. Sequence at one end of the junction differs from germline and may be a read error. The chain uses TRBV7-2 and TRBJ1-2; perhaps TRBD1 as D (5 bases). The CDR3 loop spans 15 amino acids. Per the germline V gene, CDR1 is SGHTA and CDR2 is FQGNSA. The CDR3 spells CASSRTQGGGYGYTF. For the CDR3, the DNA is TGCGCCAGCAGCCGCACCCAGGGCGGGGGCTATGGCTACACCTTC.

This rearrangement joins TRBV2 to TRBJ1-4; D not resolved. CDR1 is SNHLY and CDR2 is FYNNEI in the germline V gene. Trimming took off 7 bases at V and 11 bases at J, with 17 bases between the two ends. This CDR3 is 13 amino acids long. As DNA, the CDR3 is TGTGCCAGCATCGGGCACGACCTAGCGAAACTGTTTTTT. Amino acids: CASIGHDLAKLFF.

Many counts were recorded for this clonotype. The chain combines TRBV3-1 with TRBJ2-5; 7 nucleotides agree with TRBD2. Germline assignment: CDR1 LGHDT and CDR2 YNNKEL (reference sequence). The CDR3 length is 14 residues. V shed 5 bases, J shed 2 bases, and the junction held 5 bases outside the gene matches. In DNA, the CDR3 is TGTGCCAGCAGCTCTAGCGGACCACAAGAGACCCAGTACTTC. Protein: CASSSSGPQETQYF.

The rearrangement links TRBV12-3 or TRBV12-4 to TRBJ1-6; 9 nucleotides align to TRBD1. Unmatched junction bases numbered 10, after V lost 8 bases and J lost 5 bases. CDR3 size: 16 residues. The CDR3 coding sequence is TGTGCCAGCGGTTCACAGGGGGCTATGGATAATTCACCCCTCCACTTT. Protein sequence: CASGSQGAMDNSPLHF.

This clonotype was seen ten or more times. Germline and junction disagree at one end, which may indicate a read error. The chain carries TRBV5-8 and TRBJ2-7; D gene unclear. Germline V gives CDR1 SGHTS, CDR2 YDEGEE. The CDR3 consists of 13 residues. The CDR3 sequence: CASSLWRSDEQYF. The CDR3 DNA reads TGTGCCAGCAGCTTATGGCGCTCCGACGAGCAGTACTTC.

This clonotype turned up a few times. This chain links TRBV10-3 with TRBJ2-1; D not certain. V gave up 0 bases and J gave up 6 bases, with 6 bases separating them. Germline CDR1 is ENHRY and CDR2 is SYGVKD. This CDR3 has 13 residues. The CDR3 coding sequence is TGTGCCATCAGTGAGTCGGGCGGCAATGAGCAGTTCTTC. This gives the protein CAISESGGNEQFF.

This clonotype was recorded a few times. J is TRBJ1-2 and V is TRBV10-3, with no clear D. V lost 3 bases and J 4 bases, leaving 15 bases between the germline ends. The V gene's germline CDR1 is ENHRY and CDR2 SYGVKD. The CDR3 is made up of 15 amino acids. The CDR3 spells CAISDDGQIFYGYTF. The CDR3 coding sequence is TGTGCCATCAGTGATGACGGTCAGATCTTCTATGGCTACACCTTC.

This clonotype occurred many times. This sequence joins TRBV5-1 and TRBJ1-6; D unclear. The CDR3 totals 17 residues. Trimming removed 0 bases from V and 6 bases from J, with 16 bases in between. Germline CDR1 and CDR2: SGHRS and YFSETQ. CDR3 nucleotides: TGCGCCAGCAGCTTGGCCGGTGTACTTACTCTTAATTCACCCCTCCACTTT. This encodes CASSLAGVLTLNSPLHF.

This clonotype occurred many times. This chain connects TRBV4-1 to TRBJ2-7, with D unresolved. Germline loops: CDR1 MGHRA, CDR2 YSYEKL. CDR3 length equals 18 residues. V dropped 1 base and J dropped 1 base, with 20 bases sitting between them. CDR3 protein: CASSQVDMGITSSYEQYF. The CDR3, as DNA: TGCGCCAGCAGCCAAGTGGATATGGGAATTACTTCATCCTACGAGCAGTACTTC.

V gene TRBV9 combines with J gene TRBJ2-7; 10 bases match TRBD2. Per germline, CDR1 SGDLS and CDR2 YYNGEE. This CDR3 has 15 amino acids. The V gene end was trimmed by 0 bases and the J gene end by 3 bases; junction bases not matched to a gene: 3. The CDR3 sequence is CASSVGSGGVYEQYF. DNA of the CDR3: TGTGCCAGCAGCGTAGGAAGCGGGGGGGTCTACGAGCAGTACTTC. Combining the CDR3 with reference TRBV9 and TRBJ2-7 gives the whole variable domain DSGVTQTPKHLITATGQRVTLRCSPRSGDLSVYWYQQSLDQGLQFLIQYYNGEERAKGNILERFSAQQFPDLHSELNLSSLELGDSALYFCASSVGSGGVYEQYFGPGTRLTVT.

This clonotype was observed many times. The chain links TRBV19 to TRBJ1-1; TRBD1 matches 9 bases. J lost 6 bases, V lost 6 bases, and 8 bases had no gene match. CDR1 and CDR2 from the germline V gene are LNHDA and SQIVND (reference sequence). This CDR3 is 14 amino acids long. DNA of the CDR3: TGTGCCAGTAGCCCGGGACAGGGTAATGCTGAAGCTTTCTTT. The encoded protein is CASSPGQGNAEAFF.

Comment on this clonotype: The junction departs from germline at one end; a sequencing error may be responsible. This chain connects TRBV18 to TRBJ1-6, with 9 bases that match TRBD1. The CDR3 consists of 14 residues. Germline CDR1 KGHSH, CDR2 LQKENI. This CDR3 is CASSPGQGSRPLRF. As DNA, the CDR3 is TGTGCCAGCTCACCGGGACAGGGCAGCAGGCCCCTCCGCTTT. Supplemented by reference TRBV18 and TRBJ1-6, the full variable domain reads NAGVMQNPRHLVRRRGQEARLRCSPMKGHSHVYWYRQLPEEGLKFMVYLQKENIIDESGMPKERFSAEFPKEGPSILRIQQVVRGDSAAYFCASSPGQGSRPLRFGNGTRLTVT.

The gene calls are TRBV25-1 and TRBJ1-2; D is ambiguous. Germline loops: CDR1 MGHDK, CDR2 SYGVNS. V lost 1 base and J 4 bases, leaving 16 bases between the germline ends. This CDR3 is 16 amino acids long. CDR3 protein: CASSESLAGWGYGYTF. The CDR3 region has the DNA TGTGCCAGCAGTGAATCCCTTGCGGGCTGGGGCTATGGCTACACCTTC.

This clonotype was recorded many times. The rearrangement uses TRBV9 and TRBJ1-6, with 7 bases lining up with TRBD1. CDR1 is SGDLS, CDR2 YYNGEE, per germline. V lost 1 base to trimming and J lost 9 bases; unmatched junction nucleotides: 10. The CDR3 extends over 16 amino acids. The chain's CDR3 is CASSVREDRSGSPLHF. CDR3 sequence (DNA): TGTGCCAGCAGCGTAAGAGAGGACAGGTCTGGTTCACCCCTCCACTTT.

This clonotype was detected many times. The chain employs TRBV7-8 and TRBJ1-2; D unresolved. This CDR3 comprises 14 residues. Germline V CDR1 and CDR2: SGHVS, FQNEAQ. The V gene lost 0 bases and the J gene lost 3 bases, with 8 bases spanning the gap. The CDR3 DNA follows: TGTGCCAGCAGCTTAGCGGGGAGGGACTATGGCTACACCTTC. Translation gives CASSLAGRDYGYTF.

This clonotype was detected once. In DNA form, the CDR3 reads TGTGCCATCAGTGACGGGGACTATGGCTACACAGATACGCAGTATTTT. This translates into CAISDGDYGYTDTQYF. This chain connects TRBV10-3 to TRBJ2-3, with 7 bases that match TRBD2. The CDR3 spans 16 residues. The ends lost 3 bases at V and 2 bases at J; junction bases unmatched: 8. CDR1 and CDR2 (germline): ENHRY, SYGVKD.

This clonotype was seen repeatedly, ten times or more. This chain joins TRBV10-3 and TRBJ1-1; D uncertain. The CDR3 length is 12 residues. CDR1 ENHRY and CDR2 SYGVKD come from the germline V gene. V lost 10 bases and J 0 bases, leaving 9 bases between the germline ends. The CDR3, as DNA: TGTGCCACTGGACGATTGAACACTGAAGCTTTCTTT. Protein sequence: CATGRLNTEAFF.